This T cell receptor beta chain was retrieved from a study of blood T cell repertoires in COVID-19. Study information: Whether acute or convalescent, the COVID-19 samples came from the United States, Italy and Spain. Sources were T cells, B-cell-depleted T cells, or PBMCs; the material itself was cDNA or gDNA.

In the authors' methods: The assay estimated nucleated cells by amplifying reference gene primers. Method: immunoSEQ multiplex PCR; TCRdb's copy keeps in-frame clones and lacks some. V, J and clone size reflect that table, while D and trimming were determined from the DNA. The data show roughly 43,000 clones, roughly 80% seen once. This clonotype originated in a woman aged 55-69 years with acute or convalescent COVID-19. Sequencing was carried out using peripheral blood.

This chain's CDR3 is CASSPPGSSTGELFF. The CDR3, as DNA: TGCGCCAGCAGCCCCCCAGGATCCAGCACCGGGGAGCTGTTTTTT. The chain joins TRBV5-1 to TRBJ2-2; the D is unclear. Trimming took off 4 bases at V and 4 bases at J, with 14 bases between the two ends. This CDR3 contains 15 residues. Germline assignment: CDR1 SGHRS and CDR2 YFSETQ.